The 5 T cell receptor beta chains given below trace back to one sample, sequenced in a study of control samples from healthy donors and cancer patients. Clones were read by immunoSEQ multiplex PCR, and TCRdb kept only the in-frame ones, dropping some. The sample has some 130,000 clones; roughly 95% are singletons. The sequenced material came from blood. The source of these receptors is a man aged 30 to 45 in good health.

The CDR3 loop reads CASSSGTGGFGELFF. CDR3 DNA: TGTGCCAGCAGCTCCGGGACAGGGGGTTTTGGGGAGCTGTTTTTT. The V call is TRBV7-9, the J call TRBJ2-2; 11 nucleotides line up with TRBD1. V shed 4 bases, J shed 8 bases, and the junction held 6 bases outside the gene matches. In germline, CDR1 is SEHNR, CDR2 FQNEAQ (reference sequence). The CDR3 is 15 residues long.

V and J are TRBV28 and TRBJ2-3; TRBD2 might be the D (5 bases). V gave up 3 bases and J gave up 1 base, with 8 bases separating them. This CDR3 region has 14 residues. CDR1 and CDR2 (germline): MDHEN, SYDVKM. CDR3 DNA: TGTGCCAGCAGTTTCCTACTAGGCACAGATACGCAGTATTTT. Its protein product is CASSFLLGTDTQYF.

The chain links TRBV27 to TRBJ1-2; TRBD1 agrees at 9 bases. The CDR3 extends over 17 amino acids. Germline-derived CDR1 and CDR2 are MNHEY and SMNVEV (reference sequence). V was pared by 2 bases and J by 0 bases, with 7 bases of the junction left unmatched. The CDR3 DNA is TGTGCCAGCAGTTTAACCTCACAGGGGGCAGCTAACTATGGCTACACCTTC. This translates into CASSLTSQGAANYGYTF.

The CDR3 DNA is TGTGCCAGCAGCCAATGGAGGACCGGGGAGCTGTTTTTT. This encodes CASSQWRTGELFF. V gene TRBV14 combines with J gene TRBJ2-2; D may be TRBD2 (5 bases). The CDR3 loop spans 13 amino acids. Trimming shortened V by 2 bases and J by 5 bases, and 6 bases separated the two germline ends. Germline V gene data show CDR1 as SGHDN and CDR2 as FVKESK.

The rearrangement joins TRBV4-3 to TRBJ1-2; D is possibly TRBD1 (6 bases). The V gene lost 4 bases and the J gene lost 6 bases, with 18 bases spanning the gap. Germline V gene data show CDR1 as LGHNA and CDR2 as YSLEER. The CDR3 totals 15 residues. The CDR3 is CASSLDRTEGNGYTF. The CDR3 DNA sequence: TGCGCCAGCAGCCTTGACAGGACAGAAGGGAATGGCTACACCTTC.